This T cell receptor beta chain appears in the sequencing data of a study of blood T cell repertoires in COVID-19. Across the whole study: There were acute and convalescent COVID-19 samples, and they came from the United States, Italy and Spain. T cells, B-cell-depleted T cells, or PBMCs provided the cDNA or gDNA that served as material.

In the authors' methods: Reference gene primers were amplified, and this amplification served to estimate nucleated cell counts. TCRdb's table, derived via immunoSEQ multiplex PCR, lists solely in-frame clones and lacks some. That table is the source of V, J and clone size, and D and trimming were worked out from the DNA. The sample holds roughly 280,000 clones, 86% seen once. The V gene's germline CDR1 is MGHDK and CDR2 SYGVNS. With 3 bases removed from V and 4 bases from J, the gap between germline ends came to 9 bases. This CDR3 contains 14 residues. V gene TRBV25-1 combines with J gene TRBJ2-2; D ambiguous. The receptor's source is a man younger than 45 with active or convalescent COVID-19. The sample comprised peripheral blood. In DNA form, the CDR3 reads TGTGCCAGCAGTGAGAGAGCGAGCACCGGGGAGCTGTTTTTT. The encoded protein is CASSERASTGELFF.